This T cell receptor (beta chain) emerged from a study of T-cell memory formation after mild COVID-19. Study as a whole: The study found TCR clusters largely donor specific.

Each CDR3 protein gets one entry after TCRdb re-called the 5' RACE reads with MiXCR. The data hold a few hundred thousand distinct CDR3 sequences, with 25% to 30% observed a single time. The V gene's germline CDR1 is SGDLS and CDR2 YYNGEE. Deletions cut 7 bases from V and 7 bases from J, with 24 bases between. This CDR3 has 16 residues. The sequence came from an adult woman who had mild COVID-19 (a few samples of this study predate the infection). Cell type and time point are not known. Sequenced input: PBMCs or a T cell subset sorted from them (not recorded which). The chain carries TRBV9 and TRBJ2-1, with TRBD2 as a possible D gene (6 bases). The CDR3 is CASSRLAGMVINEQFF. The CDR3 DNA is TGTGCCAGCTCACGACTGGCGGGAATGGTTATAAATGAGCAGTTCTTC.